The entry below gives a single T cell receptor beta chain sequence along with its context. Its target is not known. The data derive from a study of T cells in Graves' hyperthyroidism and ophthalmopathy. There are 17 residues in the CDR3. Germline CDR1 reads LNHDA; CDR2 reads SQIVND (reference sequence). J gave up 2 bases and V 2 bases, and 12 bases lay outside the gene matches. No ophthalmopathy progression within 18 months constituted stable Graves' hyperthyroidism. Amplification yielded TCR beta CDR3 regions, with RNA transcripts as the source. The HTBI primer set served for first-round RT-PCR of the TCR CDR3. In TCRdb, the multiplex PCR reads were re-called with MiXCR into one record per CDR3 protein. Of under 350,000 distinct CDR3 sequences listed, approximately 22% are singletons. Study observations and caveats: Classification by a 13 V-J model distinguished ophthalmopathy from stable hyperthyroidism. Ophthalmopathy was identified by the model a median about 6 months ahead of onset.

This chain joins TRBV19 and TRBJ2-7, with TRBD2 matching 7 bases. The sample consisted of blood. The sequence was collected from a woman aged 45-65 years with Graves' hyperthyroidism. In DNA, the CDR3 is TGTGCCAGTAGTATAAGGGGCCGAGCGGGAACAACCTACGAGCAGTACTTC. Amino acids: CASSIRGRAGTTYEQYF.